This T cell receptor (beta chain) originates from a study of blood T cell repertoires in COVID-19 (dated by TCRdb to the early 2020s). With respect to the entire study: Collaborator samples came from the United States, Italy and Spain and covered acute and convalescent phases of COVID-19. Where HLA class I and class II types were available, the types were taken from metadata supplied by the sample provider, not from assay-based typing. Nearly every sample came with metadata listing a de-identified subject ID, COVID-19 status, age in years and sex. The material from the prospective study consisted of cDNA or gDNA derived from T cells, B-cell-depleted T cells, or PBMCs. The repertoires were released in a freely available public database meant as a resource for research on the immune response to SARS-CoV-2. Samples were obtained from the ongoing ImmuneRACE study (first 160 participants) and from approximately 1,200 subjects provided by 6 global collaborators. Deeply sampled blood TCRbeta repertoires from subjects exposed to, actively infected with, or recovered from COVID-19 were included in the dataset.

One collaborating source in Seattle enrolled patients while the patients were actively infected and followed the patients over time throughout the course of disease. Collaborating institutions collected whole blood in K2EDTA tubes following their own protocols. For TCRbeta analysis, collaborators shipped samples in one of three forms: frozen whole blood, isolated PBMCs, or DNA extracted from either of those sample types. General study outcomes and caveats: How much clinical and demographic metadata was included differed by source and by participant, and the metadata was provided uncurated.

TCRbeta CDR3 regions were amplified from genomic DNA by means of the immunoSEQ Assay, a bias-controlled multiplex PCR. On the authors' methods: The number of nucleated cells in each sample was estimated from the amplification of reference gene primers within the assay. To quantify the absolute abundance of each unique TCRbeta CDR3 rearrangement, sequence reads were collapsed and filtered. Productive Simpson clonality was computed per sample as the square root of Simpson's diversity index over productive rearrangements. TCRdb took over this immuneACCESS table, retaining in-frame rearrangements with V and J assigned. Such tables are incomplete; in checked studies, under half of the missing clones stem from an unresolved V gene, and the remainder is unexplained. D and trimming were read from the DNA, whereas the V and J calls and clone size are those reported in that table. A total of over 200,000 clones appear in this sample, 90% to 95% of them only once. The ten largest account for more than 0.7% of the sample.

CDR1 and CDR2 are read off the germline V gene as ENHRY and SYGVKD. Unmatched junction bases come to 16, with V trimmed by 10 bases and J by 6 bases. The CDR3 numbers 15 residues from cysteine through phenylalanine. Just CDR3 DNA is preserved here, 45 bases in frame from base 1. This clone was seen once. Its antigen has not been determined. No much larger clone exists at a distance of one base, and base qualities are not known. The sequence came from a man aged 60 to 69 with COVID-19, enrolled during active disease. The chain is encoded by TRBV10-3 joined to TRBJ2-7, with TRBD1 identical over 9 junction bases. Sequencing used peripheral blood. The nucleotides are TGTGCCACGATTCCGGGGACAGGGATTATCGGCGAGCAGTACTTC. Its amino acids are CATIPGTGIIGEQYF.